The next 30 T cell receptor beta chains were all read from a single sample in a study of cytomegalovirus exposure and HLA in healthy donors. 13 Jbeta primers and 60 Vbeta primers were used for the PCR. Data came from immunoSEQ multiplex PCR; TCRdb stores just in-frame clones and leaves some out. Its table lists about 96,000 clones. Sample: PBMCs. These receptors were taken from a woman in her 30s in good health and CMV-seronegative.

The chain combines TRBV7-3 with TRBJ1-1; a weak D match, TRBD1 (6 bases). Germline CDR1 SGHTA, CDR2 FQGTGA. The CDR3 consists of 15 residues. The germline V and J ends were trimmed by 5 bases and 0 bases, with 13 bases remaining between them. CDR3 DNA: TGTGCCAGCAGCCCACAGGGCCCCTTGAACACTGAAGCTTTCTTT. It yields the protein CASSPQGPLNTEAFF.

The CDR3 loop reads CASSIGDLARDTDTQYF. CDR3 DNA sequence: TGCGCCAGCAGCATCGGGGACTTAGCGAGAGACACAGATACGCAGTATTTT. The V gene is TRBV5-1, the J gene TRBJ2-3; D is possibly TRBD2 (6 bases). Germline assignment: CDR1 SGHRS and CDR2 YFSETQ. Trimming pared 4 bases from V and 2 bases from J, leaving 20 bases between. The CDR3 runs to 17 residues.

V is TRBV7-2 and J is TRBJ2-7, with D hard to call. Germline CDR1 and CDR2: SGHTA and FQGNSA. Trimming stripped 5 bases from V and 5 bases from J, with 10 bases between. CDR3 length equals 12 residues. The CDR3 is CASSTTMNEQYF. The CDR3 DNA reads as TGTGCCAGCAGCACTACTATGAACGAGCAGTACTTC.

The genes are TRBV9 and TRBJ2-5, with D possibly matching TRBD2 (6 bases). CDR3 length: 15 residues. CDR1 is SGDLS, CDR2 YYNGEE, per germline. V was pared by 0 bases and J by 5 bases, with 14 bases between. The CDR3: CASSVGPTREETQYF. DNA for the CDR3: TGTGCCAGCAGCGTAGGGCCGACTAGGGAGGAGACCCAGTACTTC.

J is TRBJ2-7 and V is TRBV11-2, with TRBD2 matching 11 bases. Germline CDR1 and CDR2: SGHAT and FQNNGV. Germline trimming cut 2 bases from V and 2 bases from J; bases unmatched to any gene: 8. This CDR3 is built from 17 residues. CDR3 sequence: CASSLMAGTSGTYEQYF. The CDR3 DNA sequence: TGTGCCAGCAGCTTAATGGCCGGGACTAGCGGAACCTACGAGCAGTACTTC.

The chain joins TRBV27 to TRBJ1-3; D may be TRBD1 (5 bases). The germline V gene has CDR1 MNHEY and CDR2 SMNVEV (reference sequence). The CDR3 length is 15 residues. Deletions cut 2 bases from V and 6 bases from J, with 14 bases between. In DNA, the CDR3 is TGTGCCAGCAGTTTAGACAGACCTCCTCTAAACACCATATATTTT. As protein: CASSLDRPPLNTIYF.

V and J are TRBV6-1 and TRBJ2-1; 7 bases are shared with TRBD1. Trimming took 3 bases from V and 2 from J; bases not matched to a gene: 4. The germline V gene encodes CDR1 MNHNS and CDR2 SASEGT. The CDR3 contains 15 residues. CDR3 residues: CASSDFQGAYNEQFF. CDR3 nucleotides: TGTGCCAGCAGTGACTTCCAGGGGGCCTACAATGAGCAGTTCTTC.

This chain joins TRBV4-1 and TRBJ1-1, with 8 bases matching TRBD1. This CDR3 spans 15 amino acids. V lost 4 bases to trimming and J lost 4 bases; unmatched junction nucleotides: 8. In germline, CDR1 is MGHRA, CDR2 YSYEKL. CDR3 coding DNA: TGCGCCAGCAGCCTAGAACAGGGGGTGAGCACTGAAGCTTTCTTT. Translating gives CASSLEQGVSTEAFF.

This chain joins TRBV7-2 and TRBJ2-7; tentative D call: TRBD1 (5 bases). The CDR3 is 14 amino acids. Trimming removed 2 bases at V and 4 bases at J, with 12 bases between. Germline V gives CDR1 SGHTA, CDR2 FQGNSA. The DNA for the CDR3 is TGTGCCAGCAGCTTAATCCTTAGGGGATACGAGCAGTACTTC. It translates to CASSLILRGYEQYF. The whole variable domain, filled in from reference TRBV7-2 and TRBJ2-7, reads GAGVSQSPSNKVTEKGKDVELRCDPISGHTALYWYRQSLGQGLEFLIYFQGNSAPDKSGLPSDRFSAERTGGSVSTLTIQRTQQEDSAVYLCASSLILRGYEQYFGPGTRLTVT.

CDR3 residues: CASSLARSAGELFF. The CDR3 DNA follows: TGTGCCAGCAGCTTAGCACGCAGCGCCGGGGAGCTGTTTTTT. J is TRBJ2-2 and V is TRBV7-2; D is unclear. Germline V lookup: CDR1 SGHTA, CDR2 FQGNSA. The germline V and J ends were trimmed by 0 bases and 6 bases, with 8 bases remaining between them. CDR3 size: 14 residues. Based on the CDR3 plus reference TRBV7-2 and TRBJ2-2, the full variable domain is GAGVSQSPSNKVTEKGKDVELRCDPISGHTALYWYRQSLGQGLEFLIYFQGNSAPDKSGLPSDRFSAERTGGSVSTLTIQRTQQEDSAVYLCASSLARSAGELFFGEGSRLTVL.

This chain connects TRBV4-1 to TRBJ1-2; D call uncertain. V lost 3 bases, J lost 2 bases, and 13 bases lay in between. CDR1 is MGHRA, CDR2 YSYEKL, per germline. The CDR3 has 15 amino acids. The CDR3 nucleotides are TGCGCCAGCAGCCATACCTCCGGGAACAACTATGGCTACACCTTC. Translating it yields CASSHTSGNNYGYTF.

This chain links TRBV5-8 with TRBJ1-2; no clear D gene. CDR3 length equals 13 residues. Between the trimmed V and J ends, which lost 6 bases and 7 bases, there was a span of 16 bases. CDR1 is SGHTS, CDR2 YDEGEE, per germline. CDR3 in DNA: TGTGCCAGCACCCCGGGAGGAGACTTTGGCTACACCTTC. It encodes CASTPGGDFGYTF. The variable domain in full, completed from reference TRBV5-8 and TRBJ1-2, reads EAGVTQSPTHLIKTRGQQATLRCSPISGHTSVYWYQQALGLGLQFLLWYDEGEERNRGNFPPRFSGRQFPNYSSELNVNALELEDSALYLCASTPGGDFGYTFGSGTRLTVV.

The chain couples TRBV7-9 to TRBJ1-5; 8 positions match TRBD1. The CDR3 sequence is 15 residues long. The V segment lost 5 bases and the J segment 2 bases; nucleotides outside the gene matches: 5. From germline, CDR1 is SEHNR and CDR2 FQNEAQ (reference sequence). CDR3 in amino acids: CASSADRVGNQPQHF. CDR3 DNA: TGTGCCAGCAGCGCGGACAGGGTGGGCAATCAGCCCCAGCATTTT.

The chain links TRBV7-8 to TRBJ1-5, with 9 positions matching TRBD1. The CDR3 is made up of 14 amino acids. Germline CDR1 SGHVS, CDR2 FQNEAQ. The DNA of the CDR3 is TGTGCTGGGAACAGGGGGCTTGGCAATCAGCCCCAGCATTTT. It translates to CAGNRGLGNQPQHF.

V gene TRBV13 combines with J gene TRBJ2-3, with D unclear. The CDR3 runs 15 residues. The germline V gene has CDR1 PRHDT and CDR2 FYEKMQ (reference sequence). Trimming shortened V by 6 bases and J by 7 bases, and 20 bases separated the two germline ends. CDR3 sequence reads: CASRRTATSLNTQYF. In DNA form, the CDR3 reads TGTGCCAGCAGGCGTACCGCAACTTCCCTAAATACGCAGTATTTT.

The chain recombines TRBV5-1 with TRBJ2-1, with 11 bases identical to TRBD2. The CDR3 consists of 16 residues. After removal of 1 base from V and 3 bases from J, the junction contained 3 bases not matched to a gene. Per germline, CDR1 SGHRS and CDR2 YFSETQ. CDR3 residues: CASSLIAGGDYNEQFF. Here the CDR3 DNA reads TGCGCCAGCAGCTTGATAGCGGGAGGGGACTACAATGAGCAGTTCTTC.

This rearrangement joins TRBV27 to TRBJ2-1, with TRBD2 identical over 12 bases. The CDR3 consists of 16 residues. From germline, CDR1 is MNHEY and CDR2 SMNVEV (reference sequence). V gave up 2 bases and J gave up 8 bases; unmatched junction bases: 7. CDR3 residues: CASSLIPSGGAYEQFF. Here the CDR3 DNA reads TGTGCCAGCAGTTTAATTCCTAGCGGGGGGGCGTATGAGCAGTTCTTC.

The rearrangement links TRBV10-1 to TRBJ1-6; D remains ambiguous. The CDR3 is made up of 14 amino acids. Trimming took off 2 bases at V and 8 bases at J, with 10 bases between the two ends. Germline V lookup: CDR1 WNHNN, CDR2 SYGVQD (reference sequence). The CDR3 spells CASSEGPADSPLHF. In nucleotides, the CDR3 is TGCGCCAGCAGTGAGGGGCCAGCCGATTCACCCCTCCACTTT.

This chain joins TRBV6-5 and TRBJ1-3; no reliable D call. Trimming removed 2 bases at V and 0 bases at J, with 8 bases between. This CDR3 contains 15 residues. The germline CDR1 and CDR2 sequences are MNHEY and SVGAGI. As DNA, the CDR3 is TGTGCCAGCAGTTACGACCAGGTCTCTGGAAACACCATATATTTT. The encoded protein is CASSYDQVSGNTIYF.

The chain uses TRBV6-5 and TRBJ2-7, with 13 positions matching TRBD2. This CDR3 comprises 15 residues. Per the germline V gene, CDR1 is MNHEY and CDR2 is SVGAGI. V dropped 6 bases and J dropped 6; count of bases not matched to a gene: 8. The chain's CDR3 is CASSPLAGGLSEQYF. The CDR3 region has the DNA TGTGCCAGCAGCCCACTAGCGGGGGGGTTAAGCGAGCAGTACTTC.

The rearrangement joins TRBV6-1 to TRBJ1-4; 8 bases align to TRBD1. The CDR3 spans 13 residues. CDR1 MNHNS and CDR2 SASEGT come from the germline V gene. The V and J ends lost 5 bases and 8 bases, in that order; junction bases with no gene match: 4. The CDR3 reads CASSWTGNEKLFF. Written as DNA, the CDR3 is TGTGCCAGCAGTTGGACAGGGAACGAAAAACTGTTTTTT.

Comments on this clone: Germline is not matched at one junction end, which may reflect a read error. The chain combines TRBV2 with TRBJ2-1; 7 bases align to TRBD2. The CDR3 contains 18 residues. CDR1 and CDR2 from the germline V gene are SNHLY and FYNNEI. The DNA of the CDR3 is TGTGCCAGCAGTGAACGGTTTTTGCTCGGGCGGGGGTACAATGAGCAGCTCTTC. Its protein is CASSERFLLGRGYNEQLF.

The V gene is TRBV27, the J gene TRBJ2-1; 10 bases fit TRBD2. This CDR3 comprises 13 residues. Germline CDR1 MNHEY, CDR2 SMNVEV (reference sequence). After removal of 11 bases from V and 7 bases from J, the junction contained 8 bases not matched to a gene. The CDR3 bases are TGTGCCGCAGCGGGGGGGCCTGCGAATGAGCAGTTCTTC. Translating gives CAAAGGPANEQFF.

The V call is TRBV27, the J call TRBJ1-2; 7 bases match TRBD1. With V trimmed by 2 bases and J by 3 bases, 6 bases remained unmatched. Germline lookup yields CDR1 MNHEY and CDR2 SMNVEV (reference sequence). CDR3 length: 15 amino acids. For the CDR3, the DNA is TGTGCCAGCAGTTTACGAACAGGGGCGGACTATGGCTACACCTTC. It is translated as CASSLRTGADYGYTF.

The chain carries TRBV19 and TRBJ2-7; no clear D. V dropped 2 bases and J dropped 1 base, with 9 bases sitting between them. The CDR3 has 14 residues. The germline V gene encodes CDR1 LNHDA and CDR2 SQIVND (reference sequence). DNA of the CDR3: TGTGCCAGTAGTATACGCGAACGGTCCTACGAGCAGTACTTC. Protein: CASSIRERSYEQYF.

The chain joins TRBV6-1 to TRBJ2-1; 7 bases fit TRBD2. The V segment lost 7 bases and the J segment 1 base; nucleotides outside the gene matches: 4. CDR1 and CDR2 from the germline V gene are MNHNS and SASEGT. The CDR3 extends over 14 amino acids. The CDR3 coding sequence is TGTGCCAGCATACTAGCGCATTCCTACAATGAGCAGTTCTTC. It specifies CASILAHSYNEQFF.

The gene calls are TRBV6-6 and TRBJ2-5, with D possibly matching TRBD2 (5 bases). V was clipped by 5 bases and J by 1 base, with 14 bases between them. The CDR3 covers 15 residues. From germline, CDR1 is MNHNY and CDR2 SVGAGI (reference sequence). In DNA, the CDR3 is TGTGCCAGCAGTACCACAACCCGGGGCCAAGAGACCCAGTACTTC. Protein: CASSTTTRGQETQYF.

The rearrangement joins TRBV27 to TRBJ1-4; D unclear. CDR1 is MNHEY and CDR2 is SMNVEV in the germline V gene (reference sequence). The CDR3 is 15 amino acids. The ends were cut back, 2 bases at V and 5 bases at J, with 12 bases in the middle. The CDR3 DNA reads TGTGCCAGCAGTTTAGGGCAGCAAGTAAATGAAAAACTGTTTTTT. Protein sequence: CASSLGQQVNEKLFF.

This chain uses TRBV30 with TRBJ1-2; possible D gene TRBD1, 6 bases. The CDR3 consists of 13 residues. Between the trimmed V and J ends, which lost 1 base and 7 bases, there was a span of 13 bases. The germline CDR1 and CDR2 sequences are GTSNPN and SVGIG (reference sequence). CDR3 loop: CAWSGQVRRGYTF. DNA of the CDR3: TGTGCCTGGAGTGGACAGGTTAGGCGTGGCTACACCTTC.

The V and J genes are TRBV7-3 and TRBJ2-3; 9 bases are shared with TRBD2. Germline V CDR1 and CDR2: SGHTA, FQGTGA. There are 16 residues in the CDR3. J was trimmed by 0 bases and V by 2 bases; bases with no gene match: 3. Here the CDR3 DNA reads TGTGCCAGCAGCTTAGGCGGGAGGGCTAGCACAGATACGCAGTATTTT. Amino acids: CASSLGGRASTDTQYF.